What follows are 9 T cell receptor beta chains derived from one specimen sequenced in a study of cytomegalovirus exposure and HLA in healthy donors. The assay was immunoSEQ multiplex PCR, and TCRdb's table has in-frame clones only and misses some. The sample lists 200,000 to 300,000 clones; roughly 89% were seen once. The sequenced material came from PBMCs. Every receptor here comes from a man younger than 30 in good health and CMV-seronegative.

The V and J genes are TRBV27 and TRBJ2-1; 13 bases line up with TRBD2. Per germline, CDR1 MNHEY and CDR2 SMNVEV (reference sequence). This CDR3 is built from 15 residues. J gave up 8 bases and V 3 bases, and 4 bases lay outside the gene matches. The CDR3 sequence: CASSFGTSGNDEQFF. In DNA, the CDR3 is TGTGCCAGCAGTTTCGGGACTAGCGGGAATGATGAGCAGTTCTTC.

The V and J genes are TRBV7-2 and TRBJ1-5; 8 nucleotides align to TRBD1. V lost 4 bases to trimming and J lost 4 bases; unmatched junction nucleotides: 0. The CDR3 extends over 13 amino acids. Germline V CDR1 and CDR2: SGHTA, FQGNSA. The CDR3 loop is CASSWTGNQPQHF. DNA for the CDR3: TGTGCCAGCAGCTGGACAGGGAATCAGCCCCAGCATTTT.

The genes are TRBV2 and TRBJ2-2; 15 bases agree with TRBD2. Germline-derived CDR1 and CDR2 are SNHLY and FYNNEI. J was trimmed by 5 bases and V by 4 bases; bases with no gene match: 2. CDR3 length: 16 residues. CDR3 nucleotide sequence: TGTGCCAGCAGTGGGACTAGCGGGAGGGGGACCGGGGAGCTGTTTTTT. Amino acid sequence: CASSGTSGRGTGELFF. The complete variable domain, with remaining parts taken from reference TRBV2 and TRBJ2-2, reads EPEVTQTPSHQVTQMGQEVILRCVPISNHLYFYWYRQILGQKVEFLVSFYNNEISEKSEIFDDQFSVERPDGSNFTLKIRSTKLEDSAMYFCASSGTSGRGTGELFFGEGSRLTVL.

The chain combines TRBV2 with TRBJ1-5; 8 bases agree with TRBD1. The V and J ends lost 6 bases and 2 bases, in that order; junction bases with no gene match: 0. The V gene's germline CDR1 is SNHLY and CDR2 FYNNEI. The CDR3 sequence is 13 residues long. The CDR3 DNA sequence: TGTGCCAGCAGGGGACAGGGCAATCAGCCCCAGCATTTT. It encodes CASRGQGNQPQHF.

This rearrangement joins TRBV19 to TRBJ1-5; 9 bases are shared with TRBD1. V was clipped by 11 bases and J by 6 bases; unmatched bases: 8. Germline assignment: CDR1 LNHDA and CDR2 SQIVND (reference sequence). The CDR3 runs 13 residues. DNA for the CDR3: TGTGCCCCAACGCGGGACAGGGTTCAGCCCCAGCATTTT. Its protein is CAPTRDRVQPQHF.

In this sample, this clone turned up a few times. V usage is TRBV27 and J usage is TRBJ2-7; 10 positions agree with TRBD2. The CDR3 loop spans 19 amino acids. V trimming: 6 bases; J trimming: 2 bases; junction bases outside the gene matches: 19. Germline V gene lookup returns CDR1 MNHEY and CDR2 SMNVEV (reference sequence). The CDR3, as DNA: TGTGCCAGCAGCCTCCGGGTAGCGGGGGGCCTCCCAAGTCCCTACGAGCAGTACTTC. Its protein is CASSLRVAGGLPSPYEQYF.

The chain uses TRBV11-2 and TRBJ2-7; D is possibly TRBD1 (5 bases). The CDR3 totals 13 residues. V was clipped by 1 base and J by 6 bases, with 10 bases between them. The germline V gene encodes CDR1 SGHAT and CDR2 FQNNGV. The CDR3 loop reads CASSLGAGFEQYF. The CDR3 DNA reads TGTGCCAGCAGCTTAGGGGCAGGGTTCGAGCAGTACTTC.

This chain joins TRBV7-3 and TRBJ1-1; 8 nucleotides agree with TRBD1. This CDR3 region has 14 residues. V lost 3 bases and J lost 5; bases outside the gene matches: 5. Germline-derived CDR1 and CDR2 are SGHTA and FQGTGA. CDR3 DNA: TGTGCCAGCAGCTTCTCAGGGGGCAATACTGAAGCTTTCTTT. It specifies CASSFSGGNTEAFF.

Here the CDR3 reads CASAQGGQGTDTQYF. The CDR3 DNA reads as TGTGCCAGCGCCCAGGGGGGACAGGGGACAGATACGCAGTATTTT. This sequence joins TRBV5-4 and TRBJ2-3, with 10 positions matching TRBD1. Germline CDR1 SGHNT, CDR2 YYREEE (reference sequence). The CDR3 is 15 residues long. The junction had 8 bases not matched to a gene; V was cut back by 7 bases and J by 3 bases.